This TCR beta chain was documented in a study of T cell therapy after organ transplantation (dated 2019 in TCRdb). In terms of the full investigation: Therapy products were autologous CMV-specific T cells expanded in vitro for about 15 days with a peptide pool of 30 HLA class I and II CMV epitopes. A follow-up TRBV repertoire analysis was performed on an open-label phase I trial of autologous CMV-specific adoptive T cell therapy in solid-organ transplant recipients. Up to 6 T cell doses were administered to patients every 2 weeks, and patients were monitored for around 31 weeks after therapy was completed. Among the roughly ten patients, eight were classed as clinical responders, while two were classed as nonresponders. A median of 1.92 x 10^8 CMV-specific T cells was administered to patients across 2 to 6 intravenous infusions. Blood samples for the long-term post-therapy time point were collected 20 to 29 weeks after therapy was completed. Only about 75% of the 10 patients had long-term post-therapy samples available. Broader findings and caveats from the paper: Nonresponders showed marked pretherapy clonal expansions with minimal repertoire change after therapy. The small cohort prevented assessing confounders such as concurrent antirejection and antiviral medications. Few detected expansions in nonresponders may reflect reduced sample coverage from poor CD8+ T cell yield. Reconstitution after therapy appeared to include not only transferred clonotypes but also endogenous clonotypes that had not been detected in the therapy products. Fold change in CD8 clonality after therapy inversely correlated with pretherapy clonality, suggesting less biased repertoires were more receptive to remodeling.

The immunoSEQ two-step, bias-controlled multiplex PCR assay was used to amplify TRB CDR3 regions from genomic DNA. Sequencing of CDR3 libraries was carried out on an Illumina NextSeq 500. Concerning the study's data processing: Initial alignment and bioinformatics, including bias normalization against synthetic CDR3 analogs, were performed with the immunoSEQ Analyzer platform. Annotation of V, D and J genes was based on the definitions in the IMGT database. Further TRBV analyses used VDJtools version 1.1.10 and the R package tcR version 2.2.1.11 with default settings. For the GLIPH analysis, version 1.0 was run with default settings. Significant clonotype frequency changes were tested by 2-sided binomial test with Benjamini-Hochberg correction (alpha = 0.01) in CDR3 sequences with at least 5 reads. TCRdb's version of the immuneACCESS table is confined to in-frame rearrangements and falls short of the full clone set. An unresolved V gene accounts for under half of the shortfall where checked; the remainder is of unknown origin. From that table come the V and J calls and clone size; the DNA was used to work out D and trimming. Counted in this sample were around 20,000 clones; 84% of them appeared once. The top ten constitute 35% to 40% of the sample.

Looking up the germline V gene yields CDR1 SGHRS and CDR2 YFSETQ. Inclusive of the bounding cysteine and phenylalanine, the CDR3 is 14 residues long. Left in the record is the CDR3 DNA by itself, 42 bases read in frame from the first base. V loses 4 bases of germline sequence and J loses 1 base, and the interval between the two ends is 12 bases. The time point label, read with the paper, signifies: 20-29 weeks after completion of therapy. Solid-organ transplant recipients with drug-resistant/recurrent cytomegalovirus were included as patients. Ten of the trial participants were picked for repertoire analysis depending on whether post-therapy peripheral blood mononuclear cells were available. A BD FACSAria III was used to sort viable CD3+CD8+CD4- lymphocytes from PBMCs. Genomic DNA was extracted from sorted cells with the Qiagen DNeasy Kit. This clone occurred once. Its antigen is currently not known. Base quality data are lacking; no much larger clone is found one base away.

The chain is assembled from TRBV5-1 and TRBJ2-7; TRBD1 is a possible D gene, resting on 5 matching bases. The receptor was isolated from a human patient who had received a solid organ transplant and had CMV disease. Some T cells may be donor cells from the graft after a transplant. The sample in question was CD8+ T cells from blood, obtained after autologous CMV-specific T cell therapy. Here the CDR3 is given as CASSTETVSYEQYF. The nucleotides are TGCGCCAGCAGCACCGAGACAGTTTCCTACGAGCAGTACTTC. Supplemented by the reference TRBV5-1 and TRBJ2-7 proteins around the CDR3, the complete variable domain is KAGVTQTPRYLIKTRGQQVTLSCSPISGHRSVSWYQQTPGQGLQFLFEYFSETQRNKGNFPGRFSGRQFSNSRSEMNVSTLELGDSALYLCASSTETVSYEQYFGPGTRLTVT.